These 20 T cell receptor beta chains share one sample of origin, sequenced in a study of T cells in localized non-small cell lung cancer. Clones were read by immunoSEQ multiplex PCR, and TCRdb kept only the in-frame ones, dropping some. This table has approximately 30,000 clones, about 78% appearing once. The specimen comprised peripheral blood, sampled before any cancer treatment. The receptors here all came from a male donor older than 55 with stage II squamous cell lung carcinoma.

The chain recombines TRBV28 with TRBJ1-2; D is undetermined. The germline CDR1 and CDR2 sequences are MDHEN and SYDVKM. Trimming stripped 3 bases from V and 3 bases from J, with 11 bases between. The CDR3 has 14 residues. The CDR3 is CASSLSVRYYGYTF. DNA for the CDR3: TGTGCCAGCAGTTTGTCGGTTCGCTACTATGGCTACACCTTC.

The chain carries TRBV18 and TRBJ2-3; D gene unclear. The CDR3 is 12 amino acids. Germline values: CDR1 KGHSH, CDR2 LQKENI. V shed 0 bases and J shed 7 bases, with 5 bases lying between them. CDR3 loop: CASSPPVYTQYF. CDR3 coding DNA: TGTGCCAGCTCACCACCGGTCTATACGCAGTATTTT.

CDR3 region: CASSDTKGRGYGYTF. CDR3 nucleotide sequence: TGTGCCAGCAGTGACACCAAGGGCCGGGGCTATGGCTACACCTTC. The rearrangement joins TRBV6-1 to TRBJ1-2; D unclear. The V end lost 3 bases, the J end lost 4 bases, and 15 bases lay between the germline ends. This CDR3 is built from 15 residues. Germline V gene data show CDR1 as MNHNS and CDR2 as SASEGT.

The CDR3 sequence is CASSFTDRSTEAFF. DNA of the CDR3: TGTGCCAGCAGCTTTACTGACAGGTCTACTGAAGCTTTCTTT. The J gene is TRBJ1-1, the V gene TRBV5-5; D may be TRBD1 (6 bases). CDR1 SGHKS and CDR2 YYEKEE come from the germline V gene (reference sequence). Trimming left V 2 bases short and J 5 bases short, with 13 bases between. This CDR3 has 14 amino acids.

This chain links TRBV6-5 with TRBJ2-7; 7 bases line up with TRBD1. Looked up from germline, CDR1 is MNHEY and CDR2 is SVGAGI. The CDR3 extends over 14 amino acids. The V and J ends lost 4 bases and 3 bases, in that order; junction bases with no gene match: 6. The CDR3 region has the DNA TGTGCCAGCAGTTCCCCGGGACAGAGCTACGAGCAGTACTTC. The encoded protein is CASSSPGQSYEQYF.

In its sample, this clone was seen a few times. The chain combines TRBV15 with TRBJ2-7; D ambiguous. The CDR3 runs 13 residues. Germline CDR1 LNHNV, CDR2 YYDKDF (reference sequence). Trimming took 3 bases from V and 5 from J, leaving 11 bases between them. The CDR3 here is CATSSFKGDEQYF. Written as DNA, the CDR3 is TGTGCCACCAGCAGCTTTAAGGGTGACGAGCAGTACTTC.

CDR3 loop: CSGQGHTEAFF. The CDR3 region has the DNA TGCAGCGGACAGGGCCACACTGAAGCTTTCTTT. The J gene is TRBJ1-1, the V gene TRBV29-1; TRBD1 agrees at 7 bases. Germline V gives CDR1 SQVTM, CDR2 ANQGSEA. The CDR3 covers 11 residues. The V gene end was trimmed by 7 bases and the J gene end by 3 bases; junction bases not matched to a gene: 2.

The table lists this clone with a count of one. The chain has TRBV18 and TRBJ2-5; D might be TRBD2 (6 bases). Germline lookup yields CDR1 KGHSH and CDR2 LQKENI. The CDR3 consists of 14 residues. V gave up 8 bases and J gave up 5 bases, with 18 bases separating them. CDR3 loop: CASAAGGLTETQYF. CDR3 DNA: TGTGCCAGCGCGGCCGGGGGTTTGACCGAGACCCAGTACTTC.

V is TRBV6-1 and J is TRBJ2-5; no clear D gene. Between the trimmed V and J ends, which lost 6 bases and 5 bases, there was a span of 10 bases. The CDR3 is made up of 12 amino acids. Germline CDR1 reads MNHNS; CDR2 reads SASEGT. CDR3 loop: CASSPDGETQYF. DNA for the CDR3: TGTGCCAGCAGCCCCGACGGGGAGACCCAGTACTTC.

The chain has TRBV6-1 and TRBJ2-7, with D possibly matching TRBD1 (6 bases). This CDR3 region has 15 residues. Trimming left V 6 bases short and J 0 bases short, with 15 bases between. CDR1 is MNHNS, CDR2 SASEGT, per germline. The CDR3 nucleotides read TGTGCCAGCAGACTGTTCACAGGGAGCTCCTACGAGCAGTACTTC. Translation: CASRLFTGSSYEQYF.

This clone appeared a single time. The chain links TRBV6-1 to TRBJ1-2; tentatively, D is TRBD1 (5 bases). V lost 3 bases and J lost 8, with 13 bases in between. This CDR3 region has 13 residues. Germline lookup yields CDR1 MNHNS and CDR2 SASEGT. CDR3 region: CASSEDTTRGYTF. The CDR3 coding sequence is TGTGCCAGCAGTGAGGACACAACGAGGGGCTACACCTTC.

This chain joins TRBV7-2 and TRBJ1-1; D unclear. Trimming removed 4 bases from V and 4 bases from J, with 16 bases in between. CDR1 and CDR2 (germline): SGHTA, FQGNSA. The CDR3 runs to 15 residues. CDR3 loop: CASSSASGMPTEAFF. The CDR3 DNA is TGTGCCAGCAGCTCCGCATCGGGGATGCCCACTGAAGCTTTCTTT.

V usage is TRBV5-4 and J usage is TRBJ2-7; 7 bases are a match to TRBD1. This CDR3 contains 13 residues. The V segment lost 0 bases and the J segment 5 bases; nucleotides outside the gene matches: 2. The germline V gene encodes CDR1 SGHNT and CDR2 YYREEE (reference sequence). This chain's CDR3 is CASSLGRGNEQYF. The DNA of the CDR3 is TGTGCCAGCAGCTTGGGCAGGGGGAACGAGCAGTACTTC.

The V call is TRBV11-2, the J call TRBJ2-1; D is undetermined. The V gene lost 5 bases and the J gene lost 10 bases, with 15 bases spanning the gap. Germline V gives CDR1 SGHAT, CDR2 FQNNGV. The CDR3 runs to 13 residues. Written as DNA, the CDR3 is TGTGCCAGCAGCCCTGGACGCGAGGAGGAGCAGTTCTTC. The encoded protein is CASSPGREEEQFF. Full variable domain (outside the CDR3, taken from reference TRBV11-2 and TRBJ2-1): EAGVAQSPRYKIIEKRQSVAFWCNPISGHATLYWYQQILGQGPKLLIQFQNNGVVDDSQLPKDRFSAERLKGVDSTLKIQPAKLEDSAVYLCASSPGREEEQFFGPGTRLTVL.

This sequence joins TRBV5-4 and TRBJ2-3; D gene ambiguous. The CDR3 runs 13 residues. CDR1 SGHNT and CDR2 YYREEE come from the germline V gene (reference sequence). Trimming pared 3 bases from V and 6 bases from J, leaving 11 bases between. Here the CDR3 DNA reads TGTGCCAGCAGCTCCCGCTTGGAGGATACGCAGTATTTT. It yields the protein CASSSRLEDTQYF.

CDR3 DNA: TGTGCCAGCAGCAAGAAAGGCTACGTAACTAAGCCCTACGAGCAGTACTTC. It encodes CASSKKGYVTKPYEQYF. The chain links TRBV21-1 to TRBJ2-7; whether TRBD2, the table's D call, matches the DNA was not checked. TRBV21-1 is noted as a pseudogene. This CDR3 has 17 amino acids.

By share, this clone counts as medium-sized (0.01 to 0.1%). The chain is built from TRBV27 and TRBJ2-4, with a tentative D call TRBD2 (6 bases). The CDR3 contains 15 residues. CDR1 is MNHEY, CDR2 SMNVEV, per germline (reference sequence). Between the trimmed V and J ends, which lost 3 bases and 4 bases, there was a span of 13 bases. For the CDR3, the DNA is TGTGCCAGCAGTTTGAATCTCGGGGGAAAAAACATTCAGTACTTC. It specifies CASSLNLGGKNIQYF.

The CDR3 nucleotides read TGTGCCTGGAGTGTACTGGGGGGGGCGGTCAATCACAATGAGCAGTTCTTC. The encoded protein is CAWSVLGGAVNHNEQFF. The chain joins TRBV30 to TRBJ2-1; D may be TRBD2 (7 bases). Germline CDR1 and CDR2: GTSNPN and SVGIG (reference sequence). Trimming left V 0 bases short and J 5 bases short, with 20 bases between. The CDR3 loop spans 17 amino acids.

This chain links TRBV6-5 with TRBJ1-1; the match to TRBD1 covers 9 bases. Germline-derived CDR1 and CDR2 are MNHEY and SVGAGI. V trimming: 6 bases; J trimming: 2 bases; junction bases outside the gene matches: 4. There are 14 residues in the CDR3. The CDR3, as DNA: TGTGCCAGCAGGAGACAGGGGGGAAACACTGAAGCTTTCTTT. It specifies CASRRQGGNTEAFF.

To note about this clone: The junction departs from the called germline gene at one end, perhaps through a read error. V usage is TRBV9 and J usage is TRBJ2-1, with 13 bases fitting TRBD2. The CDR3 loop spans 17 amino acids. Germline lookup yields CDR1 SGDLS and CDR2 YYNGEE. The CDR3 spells CASGVGTSGEAYNEQFF. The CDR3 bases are TGTGCCAGCGGCGTAGGGACTAGCGGGGAAGCCTACAATGAGCAGTTCTTC.